The 17 T cell receptor beta chains below come from one sample, sequenced in a study of tumor and adjacent non-tumor tissue in lung cancer. Three rounds of nested PCR, following a modified ARM-PCR protocol, produced the TCRbeta library. Using its own MiXCR run on the multiplex PCR reads, TCRdb lists one record per CDR3 protein. The data hold 60,000 to 85,000 distinct CDR3 sequences, with approximately 82% observed a single time. No cell sorting was done before RNA was extracted from the tissue. This non-tumor lung sample came from over 3 cm beyond the tumor edge. The specimen was distant non-tumor lung tissue. These receptors were collected from a man in his sixties or seventies with non-small cell lung cancer.

On this clonotype itself: A read error may produce the germline difference seen at one junction end. V usage is TRBV4-1 and J usage is TRBJ2-5, with a possible D match to TRBD1 (6 bases). Germline lookup yields CDR1 MGHRA and CDR2 YSYEKL. This CDR3 has 14 residues. In DNA form, the CDR3 reads TGCGCCAGCAGTCAACAGTGGGGGCAAGATACCCAGTACTTC. Translation: CASSQQWGQDTQYF.

This clonotype was recorded once. The germline gene is not matched at one end of the junction; a read error may be the cause. This sequence joins TRBV11-1 and TRBJ2-1; no firm D call. Germline CDR1 reads SGHAT; CDR2 reads FQDESV (reference sequence). CDR3 length equals 14 residues. The CDR3 DNA reads as TGTGTCAGCAGGCCTCTTTCGGTCTACAATGAGCAGTTCTTC. This encodes CVSRPLSVYNEQFF.

The rearrangement links TRBV11-2 to TRBJ2-7, with unresolved D. With 1 base removed from V and 5 bases from J, the gap between germline ends came to 15 bases. CDR1 is SGHAT, CDR2 FQNNGV, per germline. The CDR3 runs to 15 residues. The CDR3 spells CASSLGQWAPHEQYF. The CDR3 region has the DNA TGTGCCAGCAGCTTAGGTCAGTGGGCCCCCCACGAGCAGTACTTC.

This clonotype was seen a handful of times. A much more abundant neighbour one base away suggests this may be a read error. The chain links TRBV12-3 or TRBV12-4 to TRBJ2-2, with 7 bases lining up with TRBD1. The CDR3 has 15 amino acids. The CDR3 DNA sequence: TGTGCCGGCAGCCCCAGGACAGGAGTTGAAGGGGAGCTGTTTTTT. Translated, it gives CAGSPRTGVEGELFF.

This clonotype was seen once. An end of the junction does not agree with germline; a read error may underlie this. CDR3 protein: CASSLGFRGIYEQHF. CDR3 coding DNA: TGTGCCAGCAGCTTGGGATTTCGGGGAATCTACGAGCAGCACTTC. The rearrangement uses TRBV5-6 and TRBJ2-7, with D perhaps TRBD2 (5 bases). The CDR3 consists of 15 residues. CDR1 is SGHDT, CDR2 YYEEEE, per germline.

The rearrangement uses TRBV29-1 and TRBJ2-1; 7 positions agree with TRBD2. The CDR3 loop spans 15 amino acids. The germline V gene has CDR1 SQVTM and CDR2 ANQGSEA. V was clipped by 6 bases and J by 5 bases; unmatched bases: 13. The CDR3 sequence is CSVLGLEGVNNEQFF. CDR3 coding DNA: TGCAGCGTATTAGGACTAGAGGGAGTGAACAATGAGCAGTTCTTC.

As to this clonotype: Relative to the germline gene, one junction end is altered; a read error may explain this. The rearrangement joins TRBV5-1 to TRBJ2-2; the D gene is possibly TRBD1 (6 bases). From germline, CDR1 is SGHRS and CDR2 YFSETQ. This CDR3 is built from 14 residues. The CDR3 loop reads CASSLGAEAGKLFF. The CDR3 DNA follows: TGCGCCAGCAGTTTGGGGGCAGAGGCCGGGAAGCTGTTTTTT.

Comments on this clonotype: The missing conserved phenylalanine or tryptophan at the end of this CDR3 makes a read error likely. The chain links TRBV10-2 to TRBJ2-7; 8 nucleotides line up with TRBD2. CDR3 length: 14 amino acids. V lost 3 bases, J lost 3 bases, and 4 bases stayed unmatched. In germline, CDR1 is WSHSY, CDR2 SAAADI. In DNA form, the CDR3 reads TGCGCCAGCAGTGATACTAGCGGAAGCTACGAGCAGTACTCC. Amino acid sequence: CASSDTSGSYEQYS.

Remarks on this clonotype: Relative to the germline gene, one junction end is altered; a read error may explain this. The V call is TRBV5-4, the J call TRBJ2-3; 12 bases line up with TRBD2. This CDR3 is built from 16 residues. Germline CDR1 and CDR2: SGHNT and YYREEE (reference sequence). The CDR3 is CASRPTSGRGTDMQYF. The CDR3 DNA follows: TGTGCCAGCAGACCGACTAGCGGGAGAGGGACAGATATGCAGTATTTT.

As to this clonotype: This may be a read error, as it is one base from a much larger clone. The CDR3 region is CASSRTANNLPLHF. The DNA of the CDR3 is TGTGCCAGCAGTAGGACAGCAAATAATTTACCCCTCCACTTT. V gene TRBV6-6 combines with J gene TRBJ1-6; possibly TRBD1 for D (6 bases). The germline gives CDR1 MNHNY, CDR2 SVGAGI (reference sequence). The CDR3 loop spans 14 amino acids.

Worth noting for this clonotype: Since no conserved phenylalanine or tryptophan closes the CDR3, a read error is the likely cause. This chain links TRBV20-1 with TRBJ2-1, with D possibly TRBD2 on 7 matching bases. The germline V gene encodes CDR1 DFQATT and CDR2 SNEGSKA (reference sequence). V was pared by 5 bases and J by 1 base, with 21 bases between. The CDR3 totals 17 residues. CDR3 residues: CSAGGGEGGRSYNEQFI. CDR3 nucleotides: TGCAGTGCTGGGGGAGGGGAAGGGGGACGTTCCTACAATGAGCAGTTCATC.

A remark on this clonotype: Sequence at one end of the junction differs from germline and may be a read error. The chain combines TRBV11-3 with TRBJ1-6; D gene uncertain. Germline V gene data show CDR1 as SGHNT and CDR2 as YENEEA. The CDR3 is made up of 12 amino acids. The CDR3 sequence: CTSRGSNSRLHF. CDR3 coding DNA: TGTACTAGCCGGGGAAGTAATTCACGCCTCCACTTT.

V gene TRBV20-1 combines with J gene TRBJ2-3; D could derive from TRBD1 or TRBD2 (5 bases each). CDR1 is DFQATT and CDR2 is SNEGSKA in the germline V gene (reference sequence). Trimming left V 4 bases short and J 1 base short, with 21 bases between. The CDR3 is 17 amino acids. The CDR3 here is CSATNLGRAIRTDTQYF. In DNA form, the CDR3 reads TGCAGTGCTACCAACTTGGGGCGGGCCATTCGCACAGATACGCAGTATTTT.

V is TRBV6-2 or TRBV6-3 and J is TRBJ1-6; D gene ambiguous. This CDR3 comprises 15 residues. V was shortened by 9 bases and J by 14 bases, with 26 bases between the two germline ends. CDR1 is MNHEY, CDR2 SVGEGT, per germline. CDR3: CASSNPRALNSALHF. CDR3 DNA: TGTGCCAGTAGTAATCCTCGTGCTCTAAATTCTGCCCTCCACTTT.

Regarding this clonotype: It is likely a read error, because the conserved phenylalanine at the end of the CDR3 is missing. The chain carries TRBV11-2 and TRBJ1-1; D gene uncertain. Germline values: CDR1 SGHAT, CDR2 FQNNGV. Trimming stripped 2 bases from V and 1 base from J, with 17 bases between. The CDR3 spans 17 residues. Here the CDR3 DNA reads TGTGCCAGCAGCTTACGGGGAAGGGATAAGTGGAACACTGAAGCTTTCTCT. Translating it yields CASSLRGRDKWNTEAFS.

About this clonotype: Since a much larger clone is just one base distant, this may be a read error. The chain uses TRBV7-8 and TRBJ2-4, with unresolved D. V was clipped by 5 bases and J by 2 bases, with 13 bases between them. The length of the CDR3 is 15 residues. Germline assignment: CDR1 SGHVS and CDR2 FQNEAQ. The CDR3 bases are TGTGCCAGCAGCCCCCGAAGGCTTTCCAAAAACATTCAGTACTTC. It yields the protein CASSPRRLSKNIQYF.

Points on this clonotype: An end of the junction does not agree with germline; a read error may underlie this. The chain is built from TRBV12-3 or TRBV12-4 and TRBJ1-5; 12 bases agree with TRBD1. The length of the CDR3 is 15 residues. DNA of the CDR3: TGCGTCAGCAGTTTAGGGACAGGGGGCAATCAGCCCCAGCACTTT. The encoded protein is CVSSLGTGGNQPQHF.